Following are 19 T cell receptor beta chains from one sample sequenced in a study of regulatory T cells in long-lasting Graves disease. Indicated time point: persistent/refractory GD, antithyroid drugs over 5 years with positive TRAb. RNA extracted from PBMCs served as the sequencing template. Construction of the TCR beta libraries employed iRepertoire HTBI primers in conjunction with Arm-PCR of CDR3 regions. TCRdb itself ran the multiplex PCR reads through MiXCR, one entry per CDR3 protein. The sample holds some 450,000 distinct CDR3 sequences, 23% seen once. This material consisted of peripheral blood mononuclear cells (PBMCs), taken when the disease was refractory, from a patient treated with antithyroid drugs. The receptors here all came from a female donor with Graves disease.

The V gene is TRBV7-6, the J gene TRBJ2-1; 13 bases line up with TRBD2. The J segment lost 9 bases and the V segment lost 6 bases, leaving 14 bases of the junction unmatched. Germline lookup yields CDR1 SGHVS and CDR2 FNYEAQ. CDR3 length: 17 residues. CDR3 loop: CASSLRPGLAGDGEQFF. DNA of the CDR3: TGTGCCAGCAGTCTTCGACCCGGACTAGCGGGAGACGGTGAGCAGTTCTTC.

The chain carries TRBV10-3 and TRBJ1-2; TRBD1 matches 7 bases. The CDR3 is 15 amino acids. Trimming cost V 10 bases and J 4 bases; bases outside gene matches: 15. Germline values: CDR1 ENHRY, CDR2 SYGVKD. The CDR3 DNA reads TGTGCCACCGGGGGGTACAGGGGTATTAGCTATGGCTACACCTTC. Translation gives CATGGYRGISYGYTF.

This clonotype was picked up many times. In DNA, the CDR3 is TGTGCCAGCAGTCCTAGACAGGGTCAGGGACCCCTCCACTTT. Protein product: CASSPRQGQGPLHF. This chain connects TRBV12-3 or TRBV12-4 to TRBJ1-6; 7 positions match TRBD1. The CDR3 is made up of 14 amino acids. V shed 5 bases, J shed 12 bases, and the junction held 10 bases outside the gene matches.

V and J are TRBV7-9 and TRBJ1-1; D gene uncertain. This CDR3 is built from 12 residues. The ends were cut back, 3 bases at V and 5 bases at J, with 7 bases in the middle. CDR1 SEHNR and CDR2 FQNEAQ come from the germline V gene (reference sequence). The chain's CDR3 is CASSFLRTEAFF. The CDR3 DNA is TGTGCCAGCAGCTTCCTGCGGACTGAAGCTTTCTTT.

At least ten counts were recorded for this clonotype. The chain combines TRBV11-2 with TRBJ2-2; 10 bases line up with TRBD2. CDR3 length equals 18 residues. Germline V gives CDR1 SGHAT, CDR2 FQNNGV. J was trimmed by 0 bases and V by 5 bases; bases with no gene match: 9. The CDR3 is CASSLLAGAFANTGELFF. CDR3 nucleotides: TGTGCCAGCAGCCTCCTAGCGGGAGCGTTCGCGAACACCGGGGAGCTGTTTTTT.

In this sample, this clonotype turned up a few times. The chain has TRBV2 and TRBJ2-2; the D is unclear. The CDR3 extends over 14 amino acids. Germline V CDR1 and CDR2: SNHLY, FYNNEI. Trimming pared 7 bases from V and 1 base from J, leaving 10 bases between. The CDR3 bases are TGTGCCAGCACGCGCGGATTGAACACCGGGGAGCTGTTTTTT. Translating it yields CASTRGLNTGELFF.

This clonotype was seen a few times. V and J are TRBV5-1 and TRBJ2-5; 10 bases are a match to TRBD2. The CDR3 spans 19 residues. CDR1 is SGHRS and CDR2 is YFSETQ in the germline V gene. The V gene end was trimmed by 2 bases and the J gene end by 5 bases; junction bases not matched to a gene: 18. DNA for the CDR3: TGCGCCAGCAGCTTCCGCTCCGGGACCGCTAGCGGGAGTTGGGAGACCCAGTACTTC. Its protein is CASSFRSGTASGSWETQYF.

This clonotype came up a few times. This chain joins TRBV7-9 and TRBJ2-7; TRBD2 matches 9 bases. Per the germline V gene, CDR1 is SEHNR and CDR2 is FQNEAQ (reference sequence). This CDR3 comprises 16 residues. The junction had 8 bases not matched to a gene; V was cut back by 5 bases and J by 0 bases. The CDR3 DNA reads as TGTGCCAGCAGCGTACGTAGCGGGAGAAGCTCCTACGAGCAGTACTTC. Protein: CASSVRSGRSSYEQYF.

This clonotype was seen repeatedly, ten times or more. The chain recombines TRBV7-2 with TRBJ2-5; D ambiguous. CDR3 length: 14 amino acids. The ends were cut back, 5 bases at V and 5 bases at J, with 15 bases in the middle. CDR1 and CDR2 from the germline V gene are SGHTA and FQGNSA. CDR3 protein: CASSPTSSSETQYF. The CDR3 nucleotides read TGTGCCAGCAGCCCTACGAGTTCATCGGAGACCCAGTACTTC.

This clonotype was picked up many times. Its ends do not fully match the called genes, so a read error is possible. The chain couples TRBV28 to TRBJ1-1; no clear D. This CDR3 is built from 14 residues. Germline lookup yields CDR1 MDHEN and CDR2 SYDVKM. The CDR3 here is CASSLLGKNTEAFF. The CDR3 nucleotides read TGTGCCAGCAGCTTATTAGGAAAAAACACTGAAGCTTTCTTT.

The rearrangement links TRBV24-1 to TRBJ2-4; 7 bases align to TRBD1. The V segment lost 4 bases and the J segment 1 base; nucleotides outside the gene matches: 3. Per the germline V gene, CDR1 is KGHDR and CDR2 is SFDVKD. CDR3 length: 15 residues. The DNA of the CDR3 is TGTGCCACCAGTGACCCACAGGGGGCCAAAAACATTCAGTACTTC. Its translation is CATSDPQGAKNIQYF.

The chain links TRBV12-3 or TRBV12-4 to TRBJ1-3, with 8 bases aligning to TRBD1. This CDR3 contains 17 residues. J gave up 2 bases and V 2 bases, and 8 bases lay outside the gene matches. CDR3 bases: TGTGCCAGCAGTTTAAGAGGATCGACAGGGGCTGGAAACACCATATATTTT. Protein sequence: CASSLRGSTGAGNTIYF.

Here the CDR3 reads CASSGTRTDTQYF. In nucleotides, the CDR3 is TGCGCCAGCAGCGGGACTCGCACAGATACGCAGTATTTT. This chain connects TRBV5-1 to TRBJ2-3; D may be TRBD2 (6 bases). The germline V gene has CDR1 SGHRS and CDR2 YFSETQ. The CDR3 contains 13 residues. Trimming left V 4 bases short and J 1 base short, with 7 bases between.

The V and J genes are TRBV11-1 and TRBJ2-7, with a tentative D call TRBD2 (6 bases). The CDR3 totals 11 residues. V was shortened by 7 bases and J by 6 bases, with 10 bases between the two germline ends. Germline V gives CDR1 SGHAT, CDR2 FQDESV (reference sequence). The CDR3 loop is CASNGSREQYF. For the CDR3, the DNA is TGTGCCAGCAACGGGAGTCGCGAGCAGTACTTC.

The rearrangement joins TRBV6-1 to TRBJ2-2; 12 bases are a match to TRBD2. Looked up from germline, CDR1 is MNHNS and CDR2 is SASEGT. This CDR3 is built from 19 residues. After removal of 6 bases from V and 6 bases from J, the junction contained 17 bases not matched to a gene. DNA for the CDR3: TGTGCCAGCAGAGGGGAAGGGGCTAGCGGGAGGGGAGGGGCCGGGGAGCTGTTTTTT. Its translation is CASRGEGASGRGGAGELFF.

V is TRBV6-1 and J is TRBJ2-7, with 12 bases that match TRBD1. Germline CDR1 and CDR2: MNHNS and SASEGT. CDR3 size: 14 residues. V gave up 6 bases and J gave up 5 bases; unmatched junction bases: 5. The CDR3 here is CASRPGTGGHEQYF. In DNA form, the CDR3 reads TGTGCCAGCAGACCCGGGACAGGGGGCCACGAGCAGTACTTC.

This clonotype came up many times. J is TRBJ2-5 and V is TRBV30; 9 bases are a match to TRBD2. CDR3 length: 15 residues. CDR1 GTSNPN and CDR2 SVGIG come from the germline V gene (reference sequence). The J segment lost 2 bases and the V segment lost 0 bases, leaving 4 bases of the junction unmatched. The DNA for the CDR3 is TGTGCCTGGAGTGTTAGCGGGAGCCTACAAGAGACCCAGTACTTC. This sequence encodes CAWSVSGSLQETQYF.

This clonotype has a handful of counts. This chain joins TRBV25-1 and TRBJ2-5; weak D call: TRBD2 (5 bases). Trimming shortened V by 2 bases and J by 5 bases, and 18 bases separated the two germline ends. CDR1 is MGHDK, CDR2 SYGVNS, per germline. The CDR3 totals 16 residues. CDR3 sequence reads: CASSEGIRASYETQYF. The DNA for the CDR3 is TGTGCCAGCAGTGAAGGTATACGTGCTAGCTACGAGACCCAGTACTTC.

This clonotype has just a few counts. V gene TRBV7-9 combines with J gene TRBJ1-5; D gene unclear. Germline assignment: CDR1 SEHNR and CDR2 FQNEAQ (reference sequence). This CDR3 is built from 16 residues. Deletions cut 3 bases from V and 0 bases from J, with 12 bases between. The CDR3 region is CASSLGGWYSNQPQHF. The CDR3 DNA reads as TGTGCCAGCAGCTTGGGAGGGTGGTATAGCAATCAGCCCCAGCATTTT.